The present T cell receptor (beta chain) was sequenced within a study of breast tumors, draining lymph nodes, adjacent tissues. This clonotype was counted at least ten times. Antigen specificity is unknown. Germline-derived CDR1 and CDR2 are DFQATT and SNEGSKA (reference sequence). The CDR3 loop spans 15 amino acids. Between the trimmed V and J ends, which lost 6 bases and 1 base, there was a span of 18 bases. Overall study findings and caveats: Tumor repertoires ranked between lymph nodes and nontumor tissue in diversity, with V and J gene preferences. Tumor T cell lymph node origin was a supported hypothesis, not proven. Tumor and nontumor repertoires were significantly more similar in luminal-like than in basal-like breast cancer. Data fit most tumor T cells coming from lymph node, expanding in tumor.

In TCRdb, the multiplex PCR reads were re-called with MiXCR into one record per CDR3 protein. This sample has over 15,000 distinct CDR3 sequences, with about half found just once. Specimen: tumor-adjacent breast tissue. V is TRBV20-1 and J is TRBJ2-5, with D unclear. The source is a female donor with breast cancer. Some clones in this sample may be carry-over from other donors' samples. This CDR3 reads CSAPQAVAAQETQYF. CDR3 sequence (DNA): TGCAGTGCCCCGCAGGCGGTGGCAGCCCAAGAGACCCAGTACTTC.